This is a list of T cell receptor beta chains from one sample in a study of blood T cell repertoires in COVID-19. The repertoire was sequenced with immunoSEQ multiplex PCR; TCRdb's copy has only in-frame clones and lacks some. Among roughly 250,000 clones, 83% were seen once, and the ten largest hold about 3.6%. The specimen was PBMCs or T cells enriched from blood (not recorded which). The receptors come from a woman between 35 and 50 years old who had been exposed to COVID-19. The CDR3 runs from the conserved cysteine through the conserved F or W. The D gene is left open where the match is weak. Size values are once, few and many counts, or a class for expanded clones, and some rows have none.

-	-	TRBV28	TRBJ1-1	CASSLYRDMNTEAFF	TGTGCCAGCAGTTTGTACCGGGACATGAACACTGAAGCTTTCTTT
-	-	TRBV28	TRBJ1-1	CASSLGGLSSMNTEAFF	TGTGCCAGCAGTTTGGGGGGGCTTTCTTCAATGAACACTGAAGCTTTCTTT
-	-	TRBV27	TRBJ1-5	CASSSHTGDNQPQHF	TGTGCCAGCAGTTCCCACACCGGGGACAATCAGCCCCAGCATTTT
TRBD2	-	TRBV7-3	TRBJ2-2	CASSLRTSGVVTGELFF	TGTGCCAGCAGCTTACGGACTAGCGGGGTGGTGACCGGGGAGCTGTTTTTT
TRBD1	-	TRBV7-9	TRBJ1-2	CASSFSGGQGGYGYTF	TGTGCCAGCAGCTTCTCCGGGGGCCAGGGGGGCTATGGCTACACCTTC
TRBD1	-	TRBV3-1/TRBV3-2	TRBJ1-5	CASSKGQGNQPQHF	TGTGCCAGCAGCAAGGGACAGGGCAATCAGCCCCAGCATTTT
-	-	TRBV14	TRBJ1-1	CASSQDLLWGLAEAFF	TGTGCCAGCAGCCAAGATCTGCTTTGGGGCCTGGCTGAAGCTTTCTTT
-	-	TRBV5-5	TRBJ1-1	CASSFGEAFF	TGTGCCAGCAGCTTCGGTGAAGCTTTCTTT
-	-	TRBV3-1/TRBV3-2	TRBJ1-2	CASTSTGRSNYGYTF	TGTGCCAGCACCTCAACGGGGAGGTCTAACTATGGCTACACCTTC
-	-	TRBV6-6	TRBJ1-2	CASSSPSGSNYGYTF	TGTGCCAGCAGCTCGCCATCGGGTTCTAACTATGGCTACACCTTC
-	-	TRBV11-3	TRBJ2-1	CASSLDRGAHNEQFF	TGTGCCAGCAGCTTAGATCGCGGGGCCCACAATGAGCAGTTCTTC
TRBD2	-	TRBV6-6	TRBJ2-7	CASSPPNTTPSGGIYEQYF	TGTGCCAGCAGTCCACCCAACACTACACCTAGCGGGGGGATCTACGAGCAGTACTTC
TRBD2	-	TRBV4-2	TRBJ2-3	CASSQGTSGGASDTQYF	TGTGCCAGCAGCCAAGGCACTAGCGGGGGGGCATCAGATACGCAGTATTTT
TRBD2	-	TRBV6-2/TRBV6-3	TRBJ2-7	CASSYRRTSGVSPYEQYF	TGTGCCAGCAGTTACCGCCGGACTAGCGGGGTTAGCCCCTACGAGCAGTACTTC
-	-	TRBV3-1/TRBV3-2	TRBJ2-1	CASSQGVESSNEQFF	TGTGCCAGCAGCCAAGGTGTGGAGAGTAGCAATGAGCAGTTCTTC
TRBD1	-	TRBV6-2/TRBV6-3	TRBJ2-1	CASSPGGRRWGKNEQFF	TGTGCCAGCAGCCCAGGGGGCAGGCGATGGGGGAAAAATGAGCAGTTCTTC
TRBD1	-	TRBV5-1	TRBJ2-2	CASSPGTGTTGELFF	TGCGCCAGCAGCCCCGGGACAGGGACCACCGGGGAGCTGTTTTTT
TRBD2	-	TRBV3-1/TRBV3-2	TRBJ2-5	CASSQDPAGGGETQYF	TGTGCCAGCAGCCAAGACCCAGCGGGGGGGGGTGAGACCCAGTACTTC
-	-	TRBV28	TRBJ1-4	CASSPGGRLNEKLFF	TGTGCCAGCAGCCCGGGGGGCCGACTTAATGAAAAACTGTTTTTT
TRBD1	-	TRBV2	TRBJ1-5	CASSPQGAQSNQPQHF	TGTGCCAGCAGTCCACAGGGGGCGCAGAGCAATCAGCCCCAGCATTTT
TRBD1	-	TRBV7-9	TRBJ2-7	CASSARPGTGGSGQYF	TGTGCCAGCAGCGCCAGACCCGGGACAGGGGGATCGGGGCAGTACTTC
TRBD2	-	TRBV7-2	TRBJ2-3	CASSSGTSPGGGTQYF	TGTGCCAGCAGCTCAGGGACTAGCCCGGGAGGGGGTACGCAGTATTTT
-	-	TRBV15	TRBJ2-5	CATSSRVETQYF	TGTGCCACCAGCTCCAGGGTAGAGACCCAGTACTTC
-	once	TRBV2	TRBJ1-6	CASSATDISLHF	TGTGCCAGCAGCGCCACCGACATATCCCTCCACTTT
TRBD1	-	TRBV5-1	TRBJ1-5	CASSLEGQGGGQPQHF	TGCGCCAGCAGCTTGGAGGGACAGGGCGGCGGTCAGCCCCAGCATTTT
TRBD1	once	TRBV7-6	TRBJ1-6	CASSLAHRGANSPLHF	TGTGCCAGCAGCTTAGCCCACAGGGGAGCAAATTCACCCCTCCACTTT
-	-	TRBV4-2	TRBJ1-3	CASSQDRGGGNTIYF	TGTGCCAGCAGCCAAGATCGTGGGGGGGGAAACACCATATATTTT
TRBD2	-	TRBV5-4	TRBJ2-5	CASSRAGGLEETQYF	TGTGCCAGCAGTCGCGCGGGGGGCTTAGAAGAGACCCAGTACTTC
TRBD1	once	TRBV6-5	TRBJ2-7	CASSYSVSGQGYEQYF	TGTGCCAGCAGTTACTCGGTCAGCGGACAGGGGTACGAGCAGTACTTC
TRBD1	once	TRBV2	TRBJ1-1	CASRGWDSQKGMNTEAFF	TGTGCCAGCAGGGGATGGGACAGTCAAAAGGGCATGAACACTGAAGCTTTCTTT